The 26 T cell receptor beta chains below come from one sample, sequenced in a study of T cells after yellow fever vaccination. MiXCR was run by TCRdb on the 5' RACE reads, yielding one entry per CDR3 protein. The sample lists 300,000 to 400,000 distinct CDR3 sequences, 4% seen once, with roughly a quarter in the top ten. The starting material was PBMCs, obtained 5 days after the yellow fever booster vaccination. All receptors come from a man aged 18-30 years who received the YFV17D yellow fever vaccine.

This clonotype was seen a handful of times. The genes are TRBV6-6 and TRBJ2-3; 7 nucleotides align to TRBD1. The CDR3 loop spans 15 amino acids. In germline, CDR1 is MNHNY, CDR2 SVGAGI (reference sequence). V trimming: 5 bases; J trimming: 0 bases; junction bases outside the gene matches: 5. DNA of the CDR3: TGTGCCAGCAGTCGAATGACAGGGAGCACAGATACGCAGTATTTT. It translates to CASSRMTGSTDTQYF.

This clonotype was seen ten or more times. This sequence joins TRBV19 and TRBJ2-2; D gene uncertain. The CDR3 runs to 14 residues. Trimming took 8 bases from V and 7 from J, leaving 17 bases between them. Germline CDR1 LNHDA, CDR2 SQIVND (reference sequence). DNA of the CDR3: TGTGCCAGTTTGGAAATAGCTGCCGGCGGGGAGCTGTTTTTT. This codes for CASLEIAAGGELFF.

This clonotype appeared many times. This sequence joins TRBV6-5 and TRBJ1-1, with D tentatively TRBD1 (5 bases). CDR3 size: 12 residues. With 0 bases removed from V and 7 bases from J, the gap between germline ends came to 6 bases. CDR1 and CDR2 (germline): MNHEY, SVGAGI. CDR3 residues: CASSYSRGEAFF. CDR3 bases: TGTGCCAGCAGTTACTCGAGGGGTGAAGCTTTCTTT.

This clonotype was detected ten times or more. The chain has TRBV6-5 and TRBJ1-4; D is unresolved. This CDR3 region has 14 residues. Germline CDR1 reads MNHEY; CDR2 reads SVGAGI. The germline V and J ends were trimmed by 6 bases and 0 bases, with 8 bases remaining between them. The CDR3 DNA is TGTGCCAGCAGGAGGACTGCAACTAATGAAAAACTGTTTTTT. It yields the protein CASRRTATNEKLFF.

The chain has TRBV7-2 and TRBJ1-2; D possibly corresponds to TRBD1 (6 bases). This CDR3 is 16 amino acids long. CDR1 and CDR2 (germline): SGHTA, FQGNSA. V was trimmed by 5 bases and J by 4 bases, leaving 20 bases between them. CDR3 protein: CASSPSGGRKVYGYTF. In DNA form, the CDR3 reads TGTGCCAGCAGCCCATCCGGGGGGCGCAAGGTCTATGGCTACACCTTC.

This clonotype was found a few times. The genes are TRBV10-3 and TRBJ1-1; D not certain. The germline V gene has CDR1 ENHRY and CDR2 SYGVKD. The CDR3 has 14 amino acids. V was trimmed by 0 bases and J by 4 bases, leaving 9 bases between them. The DNA of the CDR3 is TGTGCCATCAGTGAGTCTAGAGCCTTCACTGAAGCTTTCTTT. Translating it yields CAISESRAFTEAFF.

This clonotype was seen a few times. The chain uses TRBV10-3 and TRBJ1-6; D possibly corresponds to TRBD1 (6 bases). The germline CDR1 and CDR2 sequences are ENHRY and SYGVKD. The V gene lost 5 bases and the J gene lost 1 base, with 12 bases spanning the gap. The CDR3 contains 16 residues. The CDR3 region has the DNA TGTGCCATCAGTTTATCAGGGGCGTCCTATAATTCACCCCTCCACTTT. Its translation is CAISLSGASYNSPLHF.

Ten or more counts support this clonotype. The chain combines TRBV28 with TRBJ2-7, with D possibly being TRBD1 (5 bases). Germline V gene data show CDR1 as MDHEN and CDR2 as SYDVKM. This CDR3 region has 13 residues. The V and J ends lost 5 bases and 0 bases respectively, with 8 bases between them. The CDR3 spells CASSRRASYEQYV. In DNA form, the CDR3 reads TGTGCCAGCAGTCGCAGGGCCTCCTACGAGCAGTACGTC.

The sample holds a few counts of this clonotype. The rearrangement uses TRBV27 and TRBJ2-3; unclear D gene. The germline V gene has CDR1 MNHEY and CDR2 SMNVEV (reference sequence). Trimming pared 6 bases from V and 0 bases from J, leaving 13 bases between. This CDR3 spans 15 amino acids. The CDR3 sequence is CASSDKGASTDTQYF. The CDR3, as DNA: TGTGCCAGCAGCGATAAGGGTGCTAGCACAGATACGCAGTATTTT.

There are many counts of this clonotype. V usage is TRBV7-2 and J usage is TRBJ2-3; TRBD1 or TRBD2 may be the D gene (5 bases each). This CDR3 contains 14 residues. Germline values: CDR1 SGHTA, CDR2 FQGNSA. The V end lost 5 bases, the J end lost 4 bases, and 13 bases lay between the germline ends. The CDR3 region has the DNA TGTGCCAGCAGCCCAGACAGAGGGGCAGATACGCAGTATTTT. It is translated as CASSPDRGADTQYF.

Only a few counts were recorded for this clonotype. V usage is TRBV30 and J usage is TRBJ2-6, with 8 bases fitting TRBD1. CDR3 size: 16 residues. V was pared by 2 bases and J by 0 bases, with 3 bases of the junction left unmatched. Germline V gene data show CDR1 as GTSNPN and CDR2 as SVGIG (reference sequence). DNA for the CDR3: TGTGCCTGGAGTCTGGGACAGGTCTCTGGGGCCAACGTCCTGACTTTC. This translates into CAWSLGQVSGANVLTF.

V gene TRBV29-1 combines with J gene TRBJ2-2; D is unclear. The CDR3 is 14 residues long. V lost 2 bases and J lost 0, with 7 bases in between. The germline V gene encodes CDR1 SQVTM and CDR2 ANQGSEA. The CDR3 region is CSVETPTNTGELFF. The DNA for the CDR3 is TGCAGCGTTGAAACCCCTACGAACACCGGGGAGCTGTTTTTT.

The V call is TRBV4-1, the J call TRBJ2-1; 7 nucleotides match TRBD2. The CDR3 covers 16 residues. Unmatched junction bases numbered 7, after V lost 1 base and J lost 4 bases. From germline, CDR1 is MGHRA and CDR2 YSYEKL. The CDR3 DNA follows: TGCGCCAGCAGCCAAGTAGTAAGGGAGGGTTACAATGAGCAGTTCTTC. Encoded protein: CASSQVVREGYNEQFF.

This clonotype was found many times. The rearrangement links TRBV6-2 or TRBV6-3 to TRBJ2-5; 7 nucleotides line up with TRBD1. From germline, CDR1 is MNHEY and CDR2 SVGEGT. CDR3 length equals 14 residues. Germline trimming cut 2 bases from V and 3 bases from J; bases unmatched to any gene: 3. CDR3 region: CASSYGDREETQYF. For the CDR3, the DNA is TGTGCCAGCAGTTACGGAGACAGGGAAGAGACCCAGTACTTC.

The J gene is TRBJ2-1, the V gene TRBV11-2, with 12 bases fitting TRBD2. The CDR3 loop spans 14 amino acids. J gave up 8 bases and V 3 bases, and 2 bases lay outside the gene matches. The germline V gene has CDR1 SGHAT and CDR2 FQNNGV. CDR3 bases: TGTGCCAGCAGCTTGGGGACTAGCGGGCATGAGCAGTTCTTC. Amino acid sequence: CASSLGTSGHEQFF. The variable domain in full, completed from reference TRBV11-2 and TRBJ2-1, reads EAGVAQSPRYKIIEKRQSVAFWCNPISGHATLYWYQQILGQGPKLLIQFQNNGVVDDSQLPKDRFSAERLKGVDSTLKIQPAKLEDSAVYLCASSLGTSGHEQFFGPGTRLTVL.

This clonotype came up many times. The rearrangement uses TRBV4-2 and TRBJ2-7, with 10 bases matching TRBD2. CDR1 is LGHNA and CDR2 is YNFKEQ in the germline V gene. V shed 2 bases and J 7 bases; nucleotides not matched to a gene: 5. The CDR3 contains 14 residues. CDR3 protein: CASSQTTSGREQYF. CDR3 nucleotides: TGTGCCAGCAGCCAAACGACTAGCGGGCGGGAGCAGTACTTC.

This clonotype was detected a few times. V gene TRBV5-1 combines with J gene TRBJ2-3; the match to TRBD2 covers 8 bases. The V and J ends lost 0 bases and 4 bases, in that order; junction bases with no gene match: 4. The CDR3 contains 15 residues. Germline V CDR1 and CDR2: SGHRS, YFSETQ. The CDR3 DNA reads TGCGCCAGCAGCTTGGCGGGGGGGAGCCCAGATACGCAGTATTTT. Amino acids: CASSLAGGSPDTQYF.

This clonotype was detected a few times. The rearrangement uses TRBV20-1 and TRBJ2-3; no definite D call. Trimming left V 2 bases short and J 2 bases short, with 20 bases between. This CDR3 is built from 17 residues. CDR1 and CDR2 from the germline V gene are DFQATT and SNEGSKA (reference sequence). The CDR3 sequence is CSARSPRTKDYTDTQYF. CDR3 coding DNA: TGCAGTGCTAGATCCCCTAGAACGAAGGATTACACAGATACGCAGTATTTT.

A few counts support this clonotype. The genes are TRBV5-1 and TRBJ1-1, with D unresolved. The CDR3 extends over 14 amino acids. The ends were cut back, 3 bases at V and 8 bases at J, with 17 bases in the middle. Germline loops: CDR1 SGHRS, CDR2 YFSETQ. CDR3 amino acids: CASSSQAGAPEAFF. The CDR3, as DNA: TGCGCCAGCAGCTCCCAGGCAGGCGCTCCCGAAGCTTTCTTT.

In this sample, this clonotype turned up many times. This chain links TRBV5-1 with TRBJ2-5, with 8 bases that match TRBD2. The length of the CDR3 is 15 residues. Germline V CDR1 and CDR2: SGHRS, YFSETQ. Losses at the gene ends were 9 bases for V and 5 bases for J; bases not matched to a gene: 15. The CDR3 DNA reads as TGCGCCACGAAGGAGGCTAGCGGGTCCGGTGAGACCCAGTACTTC. Translated: CATKEASGSGETQYF. The variable domain in full, completed from reference TRBV5-1 and TRBJ2-5, reads KAGVTQTPRYLIKTRGQQVTLSCSPISGHRSVSWYQQTPGQGLQFLFEYFSETQRNKGNFPGRFSGRQFSNSRSEMNVSTLELGDSALYLCATKEASGSGETQYFGPGTRLLVL.

The V and J genes are TRBV20-1 and TRBJ1-6, with 7 bases identical to TRBD1. Germline lookup yields CDR1 DFQATT and CDR2 SNEGSKA (reference sequence). J was trimmed by 10 bases and V by 6 bases; bases with no gene match: 9. The CDR3 loop spans 13 amino acids. The CDR3 here is CSARRQGESPLHF. The CDR3 coding sequence is TGCAGTGCCCGAAGACAGGGAGAGTCACCCCTCCACTTT.

The chain carries TRBV15 and TRBJ1-5; 9 bases are a match to TRBD1. Per the germline V gene, CDR1 is LNHNV and CDR2 is YYDKDF (reference sequence). Trimming cost V 3 bases and J 3 bases; bases outside gene matches: 9. The CDR3 has 17 residues. For the CDR3, the DNA is TGTGCCACCAGCAGTCCCCCCGGGACAGGGCCCAATCAGCCCCAGCATTTT. Translating it yields CATSSPPGTGPNQPQHF.

This clonotype was picked up a small number of times. The chain carries TRBV6-1 and TRBJ1-2, with D perhaps TRBD1 (5 bases). V was trimmed by 7 bases and J by 8 bases, leaving 20 bases between them. Germline V gene sequence: CDR1 MNHNS, CDR2 SASEGT. There are 14 residues in the CDR3. Here the CDR3 DNA reads TGTGCCAGCACGGGGCGGTACGACGAGGCCGGCTACACCTTC. Translated: CASTGRYDEAGYTF.

This clonotype was counted between two and nine times. The V call is TRBV6-5, the J call TRBJ1-2; D is unclear. Germline V gene data show CDR1 as MNHEY and CDR2 as SVGAGI. Trimming left V 2 bases short and J 0 bases short, with 4 bases between. The CDR3 sequence is 13 residues long. In nucleotides, the CDR3 is TGTGCCAGCAGTTACGGCCCTAACTATGGCTACACCTTC. This encodes CASSYGPNYGYTF.

V usage is TRBV10-3 and J usage is TRBJ1-5, with D hard to call. Per germline, CDR1 ENHRY and CDR2 SYGVKD. The CDR3 is 14 residues long. Trimming shortened V by 3 bases and J by 0 bases, and 6 bases separated the two germline ends. The CDR3 spells CAISDGYSNQPQHF. The CDR3 DNA sequence: TGTGCCATCAGTGACGGGTATAGCAATCAGCCCCAGCATTTT.

This clonotype was picked up many times. The chain employs TRBV6-1 and TRBJ2-5; 10 positions match TRBD2. J lost 5 bases, V lost 0 bases, and 0 bases had no gene match. The CDR3 extends over 14 amino acids. The V gene's germline CDR1 is MNHNS and CDR2 SASEGT. The chain's CDR3 is CASSEASGGETQYF. CDR3 in DNA: TGTGCCAGCAGTGAAGCTAGCGGGGGGGAGACCCAGTACTTC.